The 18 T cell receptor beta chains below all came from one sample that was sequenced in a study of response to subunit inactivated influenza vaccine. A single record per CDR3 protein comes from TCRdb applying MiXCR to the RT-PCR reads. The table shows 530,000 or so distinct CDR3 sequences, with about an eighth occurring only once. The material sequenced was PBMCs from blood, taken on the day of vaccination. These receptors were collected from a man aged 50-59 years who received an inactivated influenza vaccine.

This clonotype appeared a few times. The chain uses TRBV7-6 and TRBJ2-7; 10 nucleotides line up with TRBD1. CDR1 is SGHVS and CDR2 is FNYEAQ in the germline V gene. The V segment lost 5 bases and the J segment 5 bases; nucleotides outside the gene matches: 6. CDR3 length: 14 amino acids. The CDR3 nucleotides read TGTGCCAGCAGCAAAGGGACAGGGGTACACGAGCAGTACTTC. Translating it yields CASSKGTGVHEQYF.

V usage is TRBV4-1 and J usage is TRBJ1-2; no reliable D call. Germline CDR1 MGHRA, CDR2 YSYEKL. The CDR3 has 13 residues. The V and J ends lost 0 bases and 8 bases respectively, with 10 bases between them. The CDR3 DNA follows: TGCGCCAGCAGCCAAGATTTGAGGTCGGGCTACACCTTC. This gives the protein CASSQDLRSGYTF.

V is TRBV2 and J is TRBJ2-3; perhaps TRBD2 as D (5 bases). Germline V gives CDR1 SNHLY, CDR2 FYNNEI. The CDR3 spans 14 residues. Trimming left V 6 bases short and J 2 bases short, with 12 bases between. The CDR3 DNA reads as TGTGCCAGCAGGGGAGACTCCTACACAGATACGCAGTATTTT. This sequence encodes CASRGDSYTDTQYF.

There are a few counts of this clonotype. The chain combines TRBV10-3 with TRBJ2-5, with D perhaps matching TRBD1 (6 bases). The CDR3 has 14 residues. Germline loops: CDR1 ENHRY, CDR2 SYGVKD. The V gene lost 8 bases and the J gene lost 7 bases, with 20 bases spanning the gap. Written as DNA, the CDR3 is TGTGCCATCGCCCCCACAGAAACCAGGGGGACCCAGTACTTC. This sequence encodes CAIAPTETRGTQYF.

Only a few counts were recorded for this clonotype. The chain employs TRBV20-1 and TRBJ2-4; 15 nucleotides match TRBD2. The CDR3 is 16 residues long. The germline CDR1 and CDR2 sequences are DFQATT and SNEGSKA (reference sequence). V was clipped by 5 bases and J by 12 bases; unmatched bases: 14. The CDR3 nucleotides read TGCAGTGCTGTCCGCCCGGGACTAGCGGGGGGCGGAACTCAGTACTTC. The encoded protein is CSAVRPGLAGGGTQYF.

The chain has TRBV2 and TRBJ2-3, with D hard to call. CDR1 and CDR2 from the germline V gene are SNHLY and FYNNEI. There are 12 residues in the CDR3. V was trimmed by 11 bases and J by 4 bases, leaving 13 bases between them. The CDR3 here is CAGLSFSDTQYF. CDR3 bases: TGTGCCGGGCTTTCTTTTTCAGATACGCAGTATTTT.

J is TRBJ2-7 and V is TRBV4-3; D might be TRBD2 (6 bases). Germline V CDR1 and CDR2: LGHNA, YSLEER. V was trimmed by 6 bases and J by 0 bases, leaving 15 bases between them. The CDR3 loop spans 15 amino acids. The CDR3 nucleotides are TGCGCCAGCAGTCCCACTAGCATGAGCTCCTACGAGCAGTACTTC. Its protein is CASSPTSMSSYEQYF.

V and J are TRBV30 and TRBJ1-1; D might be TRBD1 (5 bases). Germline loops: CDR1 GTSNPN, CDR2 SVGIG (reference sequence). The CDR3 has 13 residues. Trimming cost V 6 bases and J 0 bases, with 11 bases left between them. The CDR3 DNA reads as TGTGCCTGTGATGGGGGATTGAACACTGAAGCTTTCTTT. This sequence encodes CACDGGLNTEAFF.

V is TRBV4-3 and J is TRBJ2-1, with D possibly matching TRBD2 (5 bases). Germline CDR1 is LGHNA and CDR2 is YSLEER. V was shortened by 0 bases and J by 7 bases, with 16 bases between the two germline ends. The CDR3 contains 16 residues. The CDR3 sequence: CASSQDQVVSGNEQFF. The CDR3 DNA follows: TGCGCCAGCAGCCAAGATCAAGTAGTTTCGGGGAATGAGCAGTTCTTC.

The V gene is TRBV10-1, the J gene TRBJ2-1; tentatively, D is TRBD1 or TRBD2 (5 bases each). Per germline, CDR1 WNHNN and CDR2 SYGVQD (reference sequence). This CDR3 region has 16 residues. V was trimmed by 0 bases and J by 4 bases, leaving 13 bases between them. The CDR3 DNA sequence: TGCGCCAGCAGTGAGTCGAGGGGCCCACGTTACAATGAGCAGTTCTTC. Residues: CASSESRGPRYNEQFF.

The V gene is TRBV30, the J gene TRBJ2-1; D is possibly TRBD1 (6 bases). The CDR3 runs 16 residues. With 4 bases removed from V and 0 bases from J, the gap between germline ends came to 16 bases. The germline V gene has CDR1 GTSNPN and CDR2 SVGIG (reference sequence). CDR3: CAWIRGFRSSYNEQFF. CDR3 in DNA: TGTGCCTGGATCAGGGGATTCAGGAGCTCCTACAATGAGCAGTTCTTC.

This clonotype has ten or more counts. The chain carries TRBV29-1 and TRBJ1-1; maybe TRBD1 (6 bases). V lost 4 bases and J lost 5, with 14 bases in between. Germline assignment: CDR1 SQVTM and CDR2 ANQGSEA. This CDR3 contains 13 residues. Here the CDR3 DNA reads TGCAGCGTTGCCTCAGGGGTTTGGACTGAAGCTTTCTTT. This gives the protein CSVASGVWTEAFF.

DNA of the CDR3: TGTGCCAGCTCACCACCGAATCTAATCGGTCAGCCCCAGCATTTT. It specifies CASSPPNLIGQPQHF. The chain carries TRBV18 and TRBJ1-5; D remains ambiguous. This CDR3 spans 15 amino acids. Germline V gene lookup returns CDR1 KGHSH and CDR2 LQKENI. Trimming pared 0 bases from V and 6 bases from J, leaving 12 bases between.

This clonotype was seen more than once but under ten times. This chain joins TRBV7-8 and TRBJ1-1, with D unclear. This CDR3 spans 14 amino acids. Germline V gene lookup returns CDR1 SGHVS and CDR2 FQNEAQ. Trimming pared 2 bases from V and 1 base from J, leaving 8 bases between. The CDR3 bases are TGTGCCAGCAGCTTATTTTACCAGAACACTGAAGCTTTCTTT. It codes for CASSLFYQNTEAFF.

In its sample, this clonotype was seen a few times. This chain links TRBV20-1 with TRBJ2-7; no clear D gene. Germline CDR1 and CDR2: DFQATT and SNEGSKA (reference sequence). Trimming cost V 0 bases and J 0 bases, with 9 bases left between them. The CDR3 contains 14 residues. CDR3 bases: TGCAGTGCTAGAGATTACGGAGTCTCCTACGAGCAGTACTTC. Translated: CSARDYGVSYEQYF.

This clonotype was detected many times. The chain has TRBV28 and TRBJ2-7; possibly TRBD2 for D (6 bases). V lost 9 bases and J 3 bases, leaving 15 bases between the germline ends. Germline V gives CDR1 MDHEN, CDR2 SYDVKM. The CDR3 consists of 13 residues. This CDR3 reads CASFDGRIYEQYF. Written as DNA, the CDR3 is TGTGCCAGTTTTGACGGGAGAATCTACGAGCAGTACTTC.

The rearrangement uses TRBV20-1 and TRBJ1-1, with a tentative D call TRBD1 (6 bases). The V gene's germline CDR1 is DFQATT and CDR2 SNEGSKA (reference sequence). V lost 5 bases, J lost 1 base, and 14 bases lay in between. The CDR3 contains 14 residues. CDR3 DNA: TGCAGTGCTTTTAAAGGGGGAACGAACACTGAAGCTTTCTTT. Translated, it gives CSAFKGGTNTEAFF.

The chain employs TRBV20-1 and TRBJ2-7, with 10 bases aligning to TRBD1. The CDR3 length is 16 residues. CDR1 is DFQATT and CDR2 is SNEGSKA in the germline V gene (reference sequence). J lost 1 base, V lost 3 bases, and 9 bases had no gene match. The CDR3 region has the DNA TGCAGTGCTAGCCAAGGGGGGGGACAGGGGTCCTACGAGCAGTACTTC. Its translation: CSASQGGGQGSYEQYF.